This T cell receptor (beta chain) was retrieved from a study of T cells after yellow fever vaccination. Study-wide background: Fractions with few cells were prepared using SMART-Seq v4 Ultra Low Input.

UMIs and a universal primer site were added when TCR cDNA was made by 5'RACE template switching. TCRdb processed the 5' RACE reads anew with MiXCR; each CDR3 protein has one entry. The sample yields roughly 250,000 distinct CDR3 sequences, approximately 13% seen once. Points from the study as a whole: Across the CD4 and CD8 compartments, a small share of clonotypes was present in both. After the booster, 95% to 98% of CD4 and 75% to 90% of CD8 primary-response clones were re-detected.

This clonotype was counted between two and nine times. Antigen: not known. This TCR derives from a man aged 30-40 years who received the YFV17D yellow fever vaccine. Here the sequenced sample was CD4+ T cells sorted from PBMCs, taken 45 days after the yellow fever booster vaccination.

This chain's CDR3 is CASSGGTGVNTGELFF. The CDR3 DNA reads as TGTGCCAGCAGCGGAGGGACAGGGGTGAACACCGGGGAGCTGTTTTTT. V usage is TRBV11-2 and J usage is TRBJ2-2, with 10 bases lining up with TRBD1. Germline V gene sequence: CDR1 SGHAT, CDR2 FQNNGV. This CDR3 contains 16 residues. Germline trimming cut 5 bases from V and 1 base from J; bases unmatched to any gene: 4.